Below are 14 T cell receptor beta chains sequenced from a single sample in a study of early T cells in non-severe SARS-CoV-2 infection. TCRdb re-derived calls from the 5' RACE reads in MiXCR, one entry per CDR3 protein. The sample lists 90,000 to 100,000 distinct CDR3 sequences; approximately 13% were seen once. The sequencing sample was made of whole blood. Every receptor here comes from an adult who was a healthcare worker with PCR-confirmed SARS-CoV-2 infection or an uninfected control (not recorded which).

This clonotype was detected many times. This chain joins TRBV27 and TRBJ2-2, with 10 bases fitting TRBD2. The CDR3 covers 20 residues. Unmatched junction bases numbered 18, after V lost 8 bases and J lost 0 bases. The V gene's germline CDR1 is MNHEY and CDR2 SMNVEV (reference sequence). The CDR3 loop reads CASGPLILAGGLANTGELFF. The CDR3 bases are TGTGCCAGCGGCCCCTTAATATTAGCGGGGGGCCTAGCGAACACCGGGGAGCTGTTTTTT.

CDR3 coding DNA: TGTGCCAGCAGCCCTAGCGGGGGGGAGTACAATGAGCAGTTCTTC. It specifies CASSPSGGEYNEQFF. This chain connects TRBV3-1 to TRBJ2-1, with 12 nucleotides matching TRBD2. The CDR3 covers 15 residues. Trimming at V came to 4 bases and at J to 4 bases, leaving 2 bases not matched to a gene. Per the germline V gene, CDR1 is LGHDT and CDR2 is YNNKEL (reference sequence).

In its sample, this clonotype was seen a few times. The chain joins TRBV20-1 to TRBJ1-1; D may be TRBD1 (5 bases). This CDR3 region has 13 residues. Germline V lookup: CDR1 DFQATT, CDR2 SNEGSKA (reference sequence). V was shortened by 2 bases and J by 5 bases, with 12 bases between the two germline ends. The CDR3 nucleotides read TGCAGTGCTAGACAAGCAAGGGGTACTGAAGCTTTCTTT. Protein sequence: CSARQARGTEAFF.

This rearrangement joins TRBV3-2 to TRBJ1-2; TRBD1 is the table's D call, not checked against the DNA. TRBV3-2 is labeled a pseudogene. The CDR3 contains 15 residues. In nucleotides, the CDR3 is TGTGCCAGCAGCCCCGACGGGGGCCAAGGCTATGGCTACACCTTC. Residues: CASSPDGGQGYGYTF.

The rearrangement joins TRBV2 to TRBJ2-7; TRBD1 matches at 10 bases. There are 15 residues in the CDR3. Germline V CDR1 and CDR2: SNHLY, FYNNEI. J lost 4 bases, V lost 7 bases, and 10 bases had no gene match. CDR3 coding DNA: TGTGCCAGCACCCGGGGGACAGGGGTTTCGTACGAGCAGTACTTC. This encodes CASTRGTGVSYEQYF.

This clonotype was seen a few times. The J gene is TRBJ2-3, the V gene TRBV12-3 or TRBV12-4, with 9 bases fitting TRBD1. The CDR3 extends over 15 amino acids. Trimming took 5 bases from V and 2 from J; bases not matched to a gene: 5. CDR3 DNA sequence: TGTGCCAGCAGTCCCGGGACAGGGCACACAGATACGCAGTATTTT. Translation gives CASSPGTGHTDTQYF.

The table lists this clonotype with many counts. This chain links TRBV11-2 with TRBJ2-1; D could derive from TRBD1 or TRBD2 (5 bases each). The ends were cut back, 6 bases at V and 1 base at J, with 13 bases in the middle. Germline loops: CDR1 SGHAT, CDR2 FQNNGV. The CDR3 has 15 amino acids. CDR3 sequence reads: CASSPTWGSYNEQFF. For the CDR3, the DNA is TGTGCCAGCAGTCCTACGTGGGGGTCCTACAATGAGCAGTTCTTC.

V and J are TRBV5-6 and TRBJ1-5; D gene uncertain. V lost 4 bases, J lost 4 bases, and 18 bases lay in between. CDR3 length: 16 amino acids. Germline assignment: CDR1 SGHDT and CDR2 YYEEEE. The CDR3 sequence is CASSLRTGSRNQPQHF. CDR3 nucleotides: TGTGCCAGCAGCCTGCGGACGGGGAGTCGAAATCAGCCCCAGCATTTT.

The chain combines TRBV20-1 with TRBJ2-1, with no clear D. There are 12 residues in the CDR3. The V and J ends lost 6 bases and 7 bases respectively, with 13 bases between them. CDR1 and CDR2 from the germline V gene are DFQATT and SNEGSKA (reference sequence). CDR3: CSAITGVNEQFF. Written as DNA, the CDR3 is TGCAGTGCCATCACTGGGGTTAATGAGCAGTTCTTC.

This clonotype was observed a few times. The chain recombines TRBV5-1 with TRBJ2-3, with a weak D call TRBD2 (6 bases). This CDR3 has 15 residues. Germline loops: CDR1 SGHRS, CDR2 YFSETQ. V was shortened by 1 base and J by 0 bases, with 9 bases between the two germline ends. CDR3: CASSLTGTSTDTQYF. DNA of the CDR3: TGCGCCAGCAGCTTGACGGGGACTAGCACAGATACGCAGTATTTT.

The V gene is TRBV28, the J gene TRBJ2-7, with a possible D match to TRBD2 (6 bases). Trimming left V 6 bases short and J 11 bases short, with 14 bases between. From germline, CDR1 is MDHEN and CDR2 SYDVKM. The CDR3 contains 11 residues. The CDR3 loop reads CASRVGDSEYF. Here the CDR3 DNA reads TGTGCCAGCAGGGTTGGGGACTCGGAGTACTTC.

DNA for the CDR3: TGTGCCAGCTCGCGGATTACGTATACGCAGTATTTT. This sequence encodes CASSRITYTQYF. The V call is TRBV18, the J call TRBJ2-3; D call uncertain. Trimming shortened V by 6 bases and J by 7 bases, and 11 bases separated the two germline ends. This CDR3 contains 12 residues. The germline CDR1 and CDR2 sequences are KGHSH and LQKENI.

This clonotype has at least ten counts. V usage is TRBV27 and J usage is TRBJ1-2; possible D gene TRBD1, 6 bases. V was cut by 6 bases and J by 1 base, with 15 bases left in between. The CDR3 extends over 15 amino acids. Germline CDR1 reads MNHEY; CDR2 reads SMNVEV (reference sequence). DNA of the CDR3: TGTGCCAGCAGAATCTCAACAGGGCTTAACTATGGCTACACCTTC. This translates into CASRISTGLNYGYTF.

This clonotype was recorded a few times. The rearrangement uses TRBV11-2 and TRBJ2-3; D is undetermined. V lost 0 bases to trimming and J lost 0 bases, with 7 bases between them. This CDR3 comprises 15 residues. Germline V gene data show CDR1 as SGHAT and CDR2 as FQNNGV. The CDR3 spells CASSLESLSTDTQYF. The CDR3 nucleotides are TGTGCCAGCAGCTTAGAATCACTGAGCACAGATACGCAGTATTTT.